This T cell receptor beta chain was retrieved from a study of T-cell reconstitution after alpha-beta-depleted transplantation in children. Ten or more counts support this clonotype. The authors prepared the TCRbeta library with unique molecular identifiers. TCRdb fed the PCR reads into MiXCR, producing one record per CDR3 protein. Of hundreds of thousands of distinct CDR3 sequences listed, around 9.6% were seen once; the top ten hold 5.5% to 8%. The clonotype originates from a human donor who donated a stem cell graft to a child with acute lymphoblastic leukemia. The specimen was PBMCs from the stem cell graft donor, collected from the stem cell graft.

The CDR3, as DNA: TGTGCCAGCAGCTCCTACCTAGGTGAAGGCACAGATACGCAGTATTTT. Encoded protein: CASSSYLGEGTDTQYF. The chain recombines TRBV12-3 or TRBV12-4 with TRBJ2-3; no firm D call. The V gene lost 6 bases and the J gene lost 1 base, with 17 bases spanning the gap. CDR3 length: 16 residues.